A single sample is the source of the 25 T cell receptor beta chains below, sequenced in a study of beta chain features in type 1 diabetes. Reverse transcription of all isolated RNA meant that expressed TCRB transcripts were sequenced. Sequencing used immunoSEQ multiplex PCR; TCRdb keeps in-frame clones, though not all of them. The sample has hundreds of thousands of clones; about a sixth are singletons. Sequenced material: naive CD4+ T cells from blood. The receptors here all came from a man between 18 and 29 years old in good health.

This clone was observed at least ten times. This chain connects TRBV7-9 to TRBJ2-3; no reliable D call. This CDR3 spans 13 amino acids. Trimming took 11 bases from V and 6 from J, leaving 18 bases between them. Germline lookup yields CDR1 SEHNR and CDR2 FQNEAQ (reference sequence). Here the CDR3 DNA reads TGTGCCTACCCCCCAGGCTCCGGGGATACGCAGTATTTT. Protein product: CAYPPGSGDTQYF.

V gene TRBV5-1 combines with J gene TRBJ2-1; 7 nucleotides line up with TRBD1. After removal of 0 bases from V and 3 bases from J, the junction contained 3 bases not matched to a gene. In germline, CDR1 is SGHRS, CDR2 YFSETQ. There are 15 residues in the CDR3. CDR3 sequence reads: CASSLGGTDYNEQFF. The CDR3, as DNA: TGCGCCAGCAGCTTGGGAGGGACAGACTACAATGAGCAGTTCTTC.

This chain joins TRBV21-1 and TRBJ2-2; the table's D call of TRBD1 was not tested on the DNA. TRBV21-1 is designated a pseudogene. The CDR3 covers 17 residues. DNA for the CDR3: TGTGCCAGCAGCAAAGCCGGGACAGGGGACCCAGTAAGGGAGCTGTTTTTT. Its translation: CASSKAGTGDPVRELFF.

This clone has a handful of counts. This rearrangement joins TRBV7-2 to TRBJ2-7; TRBD2 matches 10 bases. CDR1 and CDR2 from the germline V gene are SGHTA and FQGNSA. The length of the CDR3 is 16 residues. V lost 4 bases to trimming and J lost 4 bases; unmatched junction nucleotides: 10. CDR3 in DNA: TGTGCCAGCAGCTCTATCTGGTCTAGCGGGAGATACGAGCAGTACTTC. It specifies CASSSIWSSGRYEQYF.

The V call is TRBV11-2, the J call TRBJ2-7; weak D call: TRBD1 (6 bases). Germline loops: CDR1 SGHAT, CDR2 FQNNGV. V shed 5 bases and J shed 3 bases, with 11 bases lying between them. The CDR3 sequence is 13 residues long. The CDR3 loop reads CASSVDRLYEQYF. Here the CDR3 DNA reads TGTGCCAGCAGCGTGGACAGACTCTACGAGCAGTACTTC.

This clone occurred a few times. The chain has TRBV7-2 and TRBJ2-7; D is undetermined. The germline V gene encodes CDR1 SGHTA and CDR2 FQGNSA. V was pared by 0 bases and J by 0 bases, with 9 bases between. The CDR3 has 15 residues. The CDR3 sequence is CASSLAVPSSYEQYF. For the CDR3, the DNA is TGTGCCAGCAGCTTAGCAGTGCCAAGCTCCTACGAGCAGTACTTC.

This clone was detected only a few times. V usage is TRBV9 and J usage is TRBJ1-1; no definite D call. The CDR3 length is 14 residues. CDR1 and CDR2 from the germline V gene are SGDLS and YYNGEE. V gave up 4 bases and J gave up 4 bases, with 14 bases separating them. The CDR3 DNA sequence: TGTGCCAGCAGCCTGAAGTCGGGATTCACTGAAGCTTTCTTT. Protein: CASSLKSGFTEAFF.

V is TRBV7-2 and J is TRBJ1-2, with D possibly TRBD1 on 5 matching bases. The CDR3 runs 12 residues. Looked up from germline, CDR1 is SGHTA and CDR2 is FQGNSA. V lost 3 bases and J 7 bases, leaving 9 bases between the germline ends. CDR3 bases: TGTGCCAGCAGCTTCGGGGGACTTGGCTACACCTTC. This encodes CASSFGGLGYTF.

This clone was found a few times. The V gene is TRBV5-1, the J gene TRBJ2-3; 13 positions agree with TRBD2. The CDR3 loop spans 17 amino acids. CDR1 SGHRS and CDR2 YFSETQ come from the germline V gene. The V segment lost 4 bases and the J segment 0 bases; nucleotides outside the gene matches: 5. The CDR3 spells CASSRGLAGASTDTQYF. The CDR3 coding sequence is TGCGCCAGCAGCCGCGGACTAGCGGGGGCCAGCACAGATACGCAGTATTTT.

The genes are TRBV29-1 and TRBJ2-5, with a weak D call TRBD1 (5 bases). Germline V CDR1 and CDR2: SQVTM, ANQGSEA. This CDR3 spans 12 amino acids. Trimming pared 4 bases from V and 10 bases from J, leaving 16 bases between. Here the CDR3 DNA reads TGCAGCGTTGCGGAAGGGCAGGGTGGCCAGTACTTC. Amino acids: CSVAEGQGGQYF.

This clone has a handful of counts. The chain recombines TRBV10-3 with TRBJ2-1, with 7 bases fitting TRBD2. The CDR3 runs to 13 residues. The junction had 9 bases not matched to a gene; V was cut back by 11 bases and J by 5 bases. Germline-derived CDR1 and CDR2 are ENHRY and SYGVKD. This CDR3 reads CAHGEGFDNEQFF. In nucleotides, the CDR3 is TGTGCCCATGGGGAGGGGTTCGACAATGAGCAGTTCTTC.

The chain recombines TRBV19 with TRBJ2-1, with D uncertain. The CDR3 runs to 15 residues. The V gene lost 7 bases and the J gene lost 0 bases, with 13 bases spanning the gap. Per germline, CDR1 LNHDA and CDR2 SQIVND (reference sequence). CDR3 DNA: TGTGCCAGTACCTTTCAGATAAGCTCCTACAATGAGCAGTTCTTC. Translated: CASTFQISSYNEQFF. Looking up the rest from reference TRBV19 and TRBJ2-1 gives the full variable domain: DGGITQSPKYLFRKEGQNVTLSCEQNLNHDAMYWYRQDPGQGLRLIYYSQIVNDFQKGDIAEGYSVSREKKESFPLTVTSAQKNPTAFYLCASTFQISSYNEQFFGPGTRLTVL.

This clone was recorded a few times. This chain links TRBV4-3 with TRBJ2-4; possibly TRBD1 for D (7 bases). CDR1 LGHNA and CDR2 YSLEER come from the germline V gene. The CDR3 spans 14 residues. Trimming cost V 1 base and J 11 bases, with 15 bases left between them. CDR3 sequence reads: CASSQGGARGVQYF. The CDR3 nucleotides read TGCGCCAGCAGCCAAGGAGGAGCCAGGGGGGTTCAGTACTTC.

This clone showed up just a few times. The chain employs TRBV10-3 and TRBJ2-7; 7 nucleotides agree with TRBD1. The CDR3 is 17 residues long. Germline V lookup: CDR1 ENHRY, CDR2 SYGVKD. After removal of 2 bases from V and 2 bases from J, the junction contained 12 bases not matched to a gene. CDR3 sequence (DNA): TGTGCCATCAGTGAGGCACAAAGTAGGACAGGCACCTACGAGCAGTACTTC. Protein product: CAISEAQSRTGTYEQYF.

This clone came up a few times. The chain is built from TRBV19 and TRBJ2-1; D perhaps matches TRBD1 (6 bases). Trimming shortened V by 3 bases and J by 7 bases, and 19 bases separated the two germline ends. This CDR3 comprises 16 residues. CDR1 is LNHDA and CDR2 is SQIVND in the germline V gene (reference sequence). CDR3 in amino acids: CASSIYTGSFPNEQFF. The CDR3 DNA follows: TGTGCCAGTAGTATTTATACAGGGAGTTTCCCTAATGAGCAGTTCTTC. Full variable domain (outside the CDR3, taken from reference TRBV19 and TRBJ2-1): DGGITQSPKYLFRKEGQNVTLSCEQNLNHDAMYWYRQDPGQGLRLIYYSQIVNDFQKGDIAEGYSVSREKKESFPLTVTSAQKNPTAFYLCASSIYTGSFPNEQFFGPGTRLTVL.

The chain uses TRBV5-1 and TRBJ1-4, with a tentative D call TRBD1 (6 bases). V was trimmed by 2 bases and J by 4 bases, leaving 12 bases between them. The CDR3 runs to 15 residues. Germline CDR1 is SGHRS and CDR2 is YFSETQ. The DNA for the CDR3 is TGCGCCAGCAGCTTCAGCCGGGACATTAATGAAAAACTGTTTTTT. It yields the protein CASSFSRDINEKLFF.

This clone was observed a handful of times. The rearrangement joins TRBV18 to TRBJ1-1, with D possibly TRBD1 on 5 matching bases. The germline CDR1 and CDR2 sequences are KGHSH and LQKENI. The CDR3 has 13 residues. The V gene lost 2 bases and the J gene lost 10 bases, with 14 bases spanning the gap. The CDR3 bases are TGTGCCAGCTCACCATTGAAGGGGTTCGGAGCTTTCTTT. Translating it yields CASSPLKGFGAFF.

The chain couples TRBV11-3 to TRBJ2-6; 9 nucleotides align to TRBD1. Per the germline V gene, CDR1 is SGHNT and CDR2 is YENEEA. V lost 5 bases, J lost 2 bases, and 7 bases stayed unmatched. The CDR3 extends over 17 amino acids. The CDR3: CASSPGTGFTGANVLTF. DNA of the CDR3: TGTGCCAGCAGCCCCGGGACAGGGTTCACTGGGGCCAACGTCCTGACTTTC.

This chain joins TRBV18 and TRBJ2-3; 9 bases are a match to TRBD1. Germline V gives CDR1 KGHSH, CDR2 LQKENI. With V trimmed by 0 bases and J by 2 bases, 3 bases remained unmatched. The CDR3 sequence is 16 residues long. CDR3 amino acids: CASSPPGQGFTDTQYF. The DNA for the CDR3 is TGTGCCAGCTCACCACCGGGACAGGGTTTCACAGATACGCAGTATTTT.

This clone was counted only a few times. Here the CDR3 reads CASSLLGLAGETQYF. DNA of the CDR3: TGTGCCAGCAGCCTTTTGGGTTTAGCGGGAGAGACCCAGTACTTC. The chain combines TRBV7-8 with TRBJ2-5; 7 positions match TRBD2. This CDR3 contains 15 residues. Trimming cost V 5 bases and J 4 bases; bases outside gene matches: 10. Germline V gene lookup returns CDR1 SGHVS and CDR2 FQNEAQ. The full variable domain, with the rest looked up from reference TRBV7-8 and TRBJ2-5, is GAGVSQSPRYKVAKRGQDVALRCDPISGHVSLFWYQQALGQGPEFLTYFQNEAQLDKSGLPSDRFFAERPEGSVSTLKIQRTQQEDSAVYLCASSLLGLAGETQYFGPGTRLLVL.

Only a few counts were recorded for this clone. The chain joins TRBV7-3 to TRBJ1-6; D is undetermined. V was pared by 5 bases and J by 8 bases, with 10 bases between. The germline V gene encodes CDR1 SGHTA and CDR2 FQGTGA. This CDR3 is built from 13 residues. The CDR3 DNA follows: TGTGCCAGCAGCGATAATCCGGATTCACCCCTCCACTTT. Translation gives CASSDNPDSPLHF.

V usage is TRBV6-6 and J usage is TRBJ1-6, with D possibly matching TRBD1 (6 bases). The germline V gene has CDR1 MNHNY and CDR2 SVGAGI (reference sequence). The CDR3 sequence is 14 residues long. V shed 6 bases and J shed 10 bases, with 16 bases lying between them. The CDR3 spells CASSWDTSYSPLHF. As DNA, the CDR3 is TGTGCCAGCAGCTGGGACACCTCCTACTCACCCCTCCACTTT.

This chain links TRBV11-3 with TRBJ2-1; no firm D call. The CDR3 length is 14 residues. Germline V lookup: CDR1 SGHNT, CDR2 YENEEA. V gave up 3 bases and J gave up 5 bases, with 11 bases separating them. The CDR3 nucleotides read TGTGCCAGCAGCTTGTCCCAGGCCAACAATGAGCAGTTCTTC. Residues: CASSLSQANNEQFF.

The gene calls are TRBV28 and TRBJ1-2; D gene unclear. V lost 3 bases to trimming and J lost 8 bases, with 19 bases between them. The CDR3 extends over 15 amino acids. From germline, CDR1 is MDHEN and CDR2 SYDVKM. In nucleotides, the CDR3 is TGTGCCAGCAGTTTGGCCCCCACGGCCTCGGGCGGCTACACCTTC. Translating gives CASSLAPTASGGYTF.

This clone was counted a few times. V is TRBV7-9 and J is TRBJ1-4; no firm D call. The germline gives CDR1 SEHNR, CDR2 FQNEAQ (reference sequence). This CDR3 is 16 amino acids long. Trimming took off 5 bases at V and 3 bases at J, with 16 bases between the two ends. The CDR3 here is CASSPAKGYPNEKLFF. The CDR3, as DNA: TGTGCCAGCAGCCCCGCGAAGGGCTACCCTAATGAAAAACTGTTTTTT.